These 28 T cell receptor beta chains originate from one sample sequenced in a study of cytomegalovirus exposure and HLA in healthy donors. Assay used: immunoSEQ multiplex PCR; TCRdb lists only in-frame clones, some missing. The data show about 74,000 clones, with around 95% seen just once and 1.9% held by the top ten. Sequenced: PBMCs. The receptor source for this set is a woman aged 18-30 years in good health and CMV-seropositive.

The chain has TRBV7-2 and TRBJ2-3; 8 positions match TRBD2. From germline, CDR1 is SGHTA and CDR2 FQGNSA. CDR3 size: 17 residues. The V and J ends lost 1 base and 3 bases, in that order; junction bases with no gene match: 9. The CDR3 DNA is TGTGCCAGCAGCTTAGGCCCGGGACTAGGTTCGACAGATACGCAGTATTTT. Residues: CASSLGPGLGSTDTQYF.

The chain couples TRBV7-2 to TRBJ2-1; D not certain. Trimming left V 5 bases short and J 8 bases short, with 13 bases between. CDR3 length equals 13 residues. Looked up from germline, CDR1 is SGHTA and CDR2 is FQGNSA. CDR3 sequence reads: CASSPRWLDEQFF. The CDR3 DNA reads TGTGCCAGCAGCCCCCGGTGGCTAGATGAGCAGTTCTTC.

The chain couples TRBV4-1 to TRBJ2-1; 13 nucleotides line up with TRBD2. J was trimmed by 12 bases and V by 1 base; bases with no gene match: 12. The germline gives CDR1 MGHRA, CDR2 YSYEKL. The CDR3 is made up of 17 amino acids. The CDR3 DNA sequence: TGCGCCAGCAGCCAAGCGAATATGGGACTAGCGGGGTCGGGGCAGTTCTTC. As protein: CASSQANMGLAGSGQFF.

The chain couples TRBV4-3 to TRBJ2-1, with 8 positions matching TRBD2. The CDR3 length is 17 residues. The germline V gene encodes CDR1 LGHNA and CDR2 YSLEER. J was trimmed by 0 bases and V by 4 bases; bases with no gene match: 8. Written as DNA, the CDR3 is TGCGCCAGCAGCCTACACCGGGGGGGCCCCTCCTACAATGAGCAGTTCTTC. Its protein product is CASSLHRGGPSYNEQFF.

This clone was picked up one time. The chain has TRBV11-2 and TRBJ2-1; possible D gene TRBD2, 6 bases. The V gene's germline CDR1 is SGHAT and CDR2 FQNNGV. Trimming took 4 bases from V and 4 from J, leaving 11 bases between them. CDR3 size: 14 residues. The CDR3 DNA follows: TGTGCCAGCAGCTCCGTGGGAGGATACAATGAGCAGTTCTTC. As protein: CASSSVGGYNEQFF.

V and J are TRBV10-3 and TRBJ1-2; no definite D call. The CDR3 totals 13 residues. Trimming cost V 4 bases and J 1 base, with 7 bases left between them. The germline CDR1 and CDR2 sequences are ENHRY and SYGVKD. CDR3 region: CAISVEGNYGYTF. CDR3 DNA: TGTGCCATCAGTGTAGAGGGTAACTATGGCTACACCTTC.

Concerning this clone itself: One end of the junction does not line up with germline, which may come from a read error. The chain links TRBV4-2 to TRBJ2-6; 8 bases are shared with TRBD1. The CDR3 is 18 amino acids. Per germline, CDR1 LGHNA and CDR2 YNFKEQ. As DNA, the CDR3 is TGTGCCAGCAGCCAAGAAGGGGACAGGCCCTCTGAGGCCAACGTCCTGACTTTC. Translation: CASSQEGDRPSEANVLTF.

The rearrangement joins TRBV27 to TRBJ1-5, with D possibly TRBD1 on 5 matching bases. The germline V and J ends were trimmed by 5 bases and 5 bases, with 16 bases remaining between them. Germline V lookup: CDR1 MNHEY, CDR2 SMNVEV (reference sequence). The CDR3 totals 15 residues. The DNA for the CDR3 is TGTGCCAGCAGTCTGACAGACTCGGCCGATCAGCCCCAGCATTTT. Encoded protein: CASSLTDSADQPQHF.

V usage is TRBV7-9 and J usage is TRBJ2-7; 13 bases map to TRBD2. Germline values: CDR1 SEHNR, CDR2 FQNEAQ (reference sequence). The CDR3 runs to 15 residues. The V and J ends lost 7 bases and 3 bases, in that order; junction bases with no gene match: 6. The CDR3 loop reads CASTQGLAGVYEQYF. CDR3 sequence (DNA): TGTGCCAGCACCCAAGGACTAGCGGGAGTCTACGAGCAGTACTTC.

The V and J genes are TRBV5-1 and TRBJ2-1; TRBD2 agrees at 15 bases. The germline gives CDR1 SGHRS, CDR2 YFSETQ. With V trimmed by 2 bases and J by 7 bases, 4 bases remained unmatched. There are 16 residues in the CDR3. The CDR3 DNA follows: TGCGCCAGCAGCTTAGGACTAGCGGGAGGGCGGAATGAGCAGTTCTTC. Translating it yields CASSLGLAGGRNEQFF.

The V gene is TRBV5-6, the J gene TRBJ1-1; the D is unclear. The germline gives CDR1 SGHDT, CDR2 YYEEEE. The CDR3 runs to 15 residues. Trimming removed 3 bases at V and 0 bases at J, with 12 bases between. The CDR3: CASSSDGRMNTEAFF. The CDR3 coding sequence is TGTGCCAGCAGCTCAGATGGGCGAATGAACACTGAAGCTTTCTTT.

The chain employs TRBV11-3 and TRBJ1-1; the match to TRBD1 covers 8 bases. The V and J ends lost 7 bases and 2 bases, in that order; junction bases with no gene match: 6. Germline V gene data show CDR1 as SGHNT and CDR2 as YENEEA. The CDR3 sequence is 14 residues long. The DNA for the CDR3 is TGTGCCAGCACCCCGGACAGGGTAAACACTGAAGCTTTCTTT. Translating it yields CASTPDRVNTEAFF.

J is TRBJ2-1 and V is TRBV25-1, with 11 bases fitting TRBD1. V lost 8 bases to trimming and J lost 6 bases; unmatched junction nucleotides: 9. There are 15 residues in the CDR3. Per the germline V gene, CDR1 is MGHDK and CDR2 is SYGVNS. CDR3 DNA sequence: TGTGCCAGCGAGGACAGGGGGCATGACCGCAATGAGCAGTTCTTC. It is translated as CASEDRGHDRNEQFF.

This clone has just one count. The chain uses TRBV4-2 and TRBJ1-2; D is possibly TRBD1 (5 bases). Trimming took off 0 bases at V and 2 bases at J, with 25 bases between the two ends. Germline V lookup: CDR1 LGHNA, CDR2 YNFKEQ. This CDR3 region has 20 residues. The CDR3 DNA follows: TGTGCCAGCAGCCAAGATTCTAGCTTTTCGCGGGAGGGGTGGAACTATGGCTACACCTTC. Protein: CASSQDSSFSREGWNYGYTF.

This clone was found a few times. V is TRBV7-2 and J is TRBJ1-2; 7 nucleotides match TRBD1. The CDR3 consists of 15 residues. V lost 6 bases, J lost 7 bases, and 14 bases stayed unmatched. The germline gives CDR1 SGHTA, CDR2 FQGNSA. CDR3 protein: CASSLSSDRDSGYTF. For the CDR3, the DNA is TGTGCCAGCAGTTTAAGTTCCGACAGGGACTCTGGCTACACCTTC.

This clone was picked up a small number of times. This chain joins TRBV2 and TRBJ1-2; possible D gene TRBD1, 5 bases. Germline CDR1 reads SNHLY; CDR2 reads FYNNEI. V shed 7 bases and J shed 7 bases, with 16 bases lying between them. The CDR3 is 13 amino acids. CDR3 amino acids: CASTPLGDSGYTF. The CDR3 DNA is TGTGCCAGCACCCCTCTAGGGGACTCTGGCTACACCTTC.

Worth noting for this clone: This specimen includes other DNA sequences encoding the same CDR3. This CDR3 is CASSDSSGRPANEQFF. In DNA, the CDR3 is TGTGCCAGCAGTGACTCCAGCGGGAGGCCAGCAAATGAGCAGTTCTTC. The chain joins TRBV6-4 to TRBJ2-1, with 9 bases matching TRBD2. The junction had 7 bases not matched to a gene; V was cut back by 0 bases and J by 7 bases. Germline lookup yields CDR1 MRHNA and CDR2 SNTAGT. The CDR3 loop spans 16 amino acids.

The DNA for the CDR3 is TGTGCCATCAAAGCGGGAGGGCCCGCAGATACGCAGTATTTT. Amino acid sequence: CAIKAGGPADTQYF. This chain joins TRBV10-3 and TRBJ2-3; 10 bases line up with TRBD2. The junction had 5 bases not matched to a gene; V was cut back by 7 bases and J by 4 bases. The length of the CDR3 is 14 residues. Germline assignment: CDR1 ENHRY and CDR2 SYGVKD.

This chain connects TRBV5-1 to TRBJ2-3; TRBD1 matches at 10 bases. Germline trimming cut 2 bases from V and 15 bases from J; bases unmatched to any gene: 12. Germline CDR1 is SGHRS and CDR2 is YFSETQ. The CDR3 length is 14 residues. The CDR3 DNA reads TGCGCCAGCAGCTTACGGGACAGGGGCAGGCCACTTTATTTT. Translated, it gives CASSLRDRGRPLYF. The full variable domain, with the rest looked up from reference TRBV5-1 and TRBJ2-3, is KAGVTQTPRYLIKTRGQQVTLSCSPISGHRSVSWYQQTPGQGLQFLFEYFSETQRNKGNFPGRFSGRQFSNSRSEMNVSTLELGDSALYLCASSLRDRGRPLYFGPGTRLTVL.

This clone occurred once. J is TRBJ1-1 and V is TRBV19; tentative D call: TRBD1 (5 bases). The V gene lost 7 bases and the J gene lost 1 base, with 7 bases spanning the gap. Germline CDR1 reads LNHDA; CDR2 reads SQIVND (reference sequence). This CDR3 is built from 12 residues. CDR3 amino acids: CASKDKNTEAFF. The CDR3 DNA reads TGTGCCAGTAAGGACAAGAACACTGAAGCTTTCTTT.

CDR3 nucleotides: TGTGCCAGCAGGGGACAGGGAAGGACCTTC. Its translation: CASRGQGRTF. The rearrangement links TRBV2 to TRBJ1-2; 9 positions match TRBD1. This CDR3 spans 10 amino acids. After removal of 6 bases from V and 14 bases from J, the junction contained 4 bases not matched to a gene. Germline CDR1 and CDR2: SNHLY and FYNNEI.

In regard to this clone: At one boundary the junction diverges from the germline segment, which might be a read error. This rearrangement joins TRBV19 to TRBJ1-1; D call uncertain. Germline values: CDR1 LNHDA, CDR2 SQIVND (reference sequence). The CDR3 spans 14 residues. CDR3 region: CASSIKAGNAEAFF. As DNA, the CDR3 is TGTGCCAGTAGTATCAAGGCGGGGAACGCTGAAGCTTTCTTT.

The chain carries TRBV9 and TRBJ2-5, with 8 bases matching TRBD2. Germline CDR1 reads SGDLS; CDR2 reads YYNGEE. This CDR3 has 14 amino acids. With 0 bases clipped from V and 3 bases from J, the junction kept 1 base outside the gene matches. DNA for the CDR3: TGTGCCAGCAGCGTAGACGGGGGGGAAGAGACCCAGTACTTC. This encodes CASSVDGGEETQYF.

This chain joins TRBV27 and TRBJ1-2; 8 bases agree with TRBD1. The J segment lost 4 bases and the V segment lost 3 bases, leaving 13 bases of the junction unmatched. The length of the CDR3 is 17 residues. Germline assignment: CDR1 MNHEY and CDR2 SMNVEV (reference sequence). The CDR3 sequence is CASSFLSLAGGFYGYTF. The CDR3, as DNA: TGTGCCAGCAGTTTCCTATCCCTCGCAGGGGGCTTCTATGGCTACACCTTC.

V and J are TRBV27 and TRBJ2-1; 10 bases align to TRBD2. Germline loops: CDR1 MNHEY, CDR2 SMNVEV (reference sequence). Losses at the gene ends were 2 bases for V and 9 bases for J; bases not matched to a gene: 13. This CDR3 has 17 amino acids. DNA for the CDR3: TGTGCCAGCAGTTTAAATGGGAGAGCGGGAGGGGTTGGTGAGCAGTTCTTC. Its translation: CASSLNGRAGGVGEQFF.

This clone was observed a handful of times. This chain joins TRBV10-1 and TRBJ2-3; 7 bases fit TRBD2. The CDR3 has 16 residues. The germline V gene has CDR1 WNHNN and CDR2 SYGVQD (reference sequence). J lost 8 bases, V lost 4 bases, and 15 bases had no gene match. CDR3 region: CASSVAAGVPPGTQYF. The CDR3 DNA reads as TGCGCCAGCAGTGTTGCGGCGGGAGTTCCCCCTGGTACGCAGTATTTT.

This clone occurred once. The chain couples TRBV19 to TRBJ2-6; 12 bases map to TRBD2. The length of the CDR3 is 18 residues. Trimming took 6 bases from V and 7 from J; bases not matched to a gene: 13. Germline V gene lookup returns CDR1 LNHDA and CDR2 SQIVND (reference sequence). CDR3: CASRSGTSGFPSANVLTF. The CDR3 bases are TGTGCCAGTAGATCCGGGACTAGCGGGTTCCCTTCCGCCAACGTCCTGACTTTC.

The chain recombines TRBV14 with TRBJ2-4; D might be TRBD2 (5 bases). Germline values: CDR1 SGHDN, CDR2 FVKESK. The CDR3 runs 17 residues. CDR3 region: CASTSPGSVLAKNIQYF. The CDR3 nucleotides read TGTGCTTCAACCTCCCCGGGGAGCGTCCTAGCCAAAAACATTCAGTACTTC. The full variable domain, rest sourced from reference TRBV14 and TRBJ2-4, is EAGVTQFPSHSVIEKGQTVTLRCDPISGHDNLYWYRRVMGKEIKFLLHFVKESKQDESGMPNNRFLAERTGGTYSTLKVQPAELEDSGVYFCASTSPGSVLAKNIQYFGAGTRLSVL.